These 16 T cell receptor beta chains came from one sample sequenced in a study of shared clonotypes between healthy human individuals. Using immunoSEQ multiplex PCR, the repertoire was profiled, and TCRdb retains in-frame clones only, with some absent. The repertoire holds about 2.1 million clones, 85% to 95% seen once, with 1.5% to 2% in the top ten. In the naive CD8 group, cells lacked CD45RO and were positively selected for CCR7, so terminally differentiated effector memory CD45RA+ cells were left out. The sequenced material came from naive CD8+ T cells from PBMCs. Receptors originate from a man aged 18-30 years in good health. Some clones in this sample may be carry-over from other donors' samples.

This chain connects TRBV5-1 to TRBJ1-1, with TRBD1 matching over 10 bases. This CDR3 is built from 14 residues. V lost 3 bases, J lost 5 bases, and 4 bases stayed unmatched. CDR1 and CDR2 from the germline V gene are SGHRS and YFSETQ. The DNA of the CDR3 is TGCGCCAGCAGCTCGTGGACAGGGGGGACTGAAGCTTTCTTT. Protein sequence: CASSSWTGGTEAFF.

The V call is TRBV28, the J call TRBJ2-4; D ambiguous. The CDR3 consists of 17 residues. V lost 4 bases and J 0 bases, leaving 16 bases between the germline ends. The germline V gene encodes CDR1 MDHEN and CDR2 SYDVKM. The CDR3 nucleotides read TGTGCCAGCAGTTCCGAGGCATTACTACTAGCCAAAAACATTCAGTACTTC. Protein: CASSSEALLLAKNIQYF.

The rearrangement uses TRBV9 and TRBJ2-7; 9 bases fit TRBD2. CDR1 and CDR2 from the germline V gene are SGDLS and YYNGEE. With 1 base clipped from V and 4 bases from J, the junction kept 6 bases outside the gene matches. The CDR3 has 15 residues. CDR3 nucleotides: TGTGCCAGCAGCGTAAGTAGCGGGAGAGCATACGAGCAGTACTTC. Translation: CASSVSSGRAYEQYF.

The rearrangement joins TRBV19 to TRBJ2-1, with 7 bases identical to TRBD2. V was pared by 7 bases and J by 4 bases, with 10 bases of the junction left unmatched. This CDR3 spans 15 amino acids. Looked up from germline, CDR1 is LNHDA and CDR2 is SQIVND (reference sequence). For the CDR3, the DNA is TGTGCCAGTACCCTTGGCCCTAGCGGTTACAATGAGCAGTTCTTC. It codes for CASTLGPSGYNEQFF. The complete variable domain, with remaining parts taken from reference TRBV19 and TRBJ2-1, reads DGGITQSPKYLFRKEGQNVTLSCEQNLNHDAMYWYRQDPGQGLRLIYYSQIVNDFQKGDIAEGYSVSREKKESFPLTVTSAQKNPTAFYLCASTLGPSGYNEQFFGPGTRLTVL.

The chain employs TRBV7-2 and TRBJ2-7; 8 bases map to TRBD2. Trimming at V came to 5 bases and at J to 3 bases, leaving 9 bases not matched to a gene. The V gene's germline CDR1 is SGHTA and CDR2 FQGNSA. This CDR3 spans 15 amino acids. CDR3 bases: TGTGCCAGCAGCATCTTTAGCGGGAAACACTACGAGCAGTACTTC. Amino acid sequence: CASSIFSGKHYEQYF.

V usage is TRBV9 and J usage is TRBJ1-1; D uncertain. This CDR3 region has 16 residues. The germline gives CDR1 SGDLS, CDR2 YYNGEE. Trimming stripped 0 bases from V and 2 bases from J, with 14 bases between. The CDR3 protein is CASSVARDGLNTEAFF. The DNA of the CDR3 is TGTGCCAGCAGCGTAGCCCGAGACGGATTAAACACTGAAGCTTTCTTT.

J is TRBJ2-1 and V is TRBV4-1; D may be TRBD1 or TRBD2 (5 bases each). Trimming left V 2 bases short and J 10 bases short, with 9 bases between. This CDR3 is built from 12 residues. CDR1 is MGHRA, CDR2 YSYEKL, per germline. CDR3 DNA: TGCGCCAGCAGCCAATTGGGGGAGGAGCAGTTCTTC. Translation: CASSQLGEEQFF.

This clone was seen once. The chain has TRBV28 and TRBJ2-7, with TRBD2 identical over 12 bases. CDR3 length: 17 amino acids. Germline V gene sequence: CDR1 MDHEN, CDR2 SYDVKM. Unmatched junction bases numbered 9, after V lost 5 bases and J lost 1 base. DNA of the CDR3: TGTGCCAGCAGTCAAGGACTAGCGGGATTGATGTCCTACGAGCAGTACTTC. The encoded protein is CASSQGLAGLMSYEQYF.

J is TRBJ2-7 and V is TRBV5-4; maybe TRBD2 (6 bases). The germline V gene has CDR1 SGHNT and CDR2 YYREEE (reference sequence). The CDR3 is 16 amino acids. Trimming took 4 bases from V and 2 from J, leaving 19 bases between them. Here the CDR3 reads CASSQPRGWGTYEQYF. Written as DNA, the CDR3 is TGTGCCAGCAGCCAACCTCGGGGGTGGGGGACCTACGAGCAGTACTTC.

V is TRBV27 and J is TRBJ2-7, with TRBD1 identical over 7 bases. The CDR3 sequence is 14 residues long. Trimming removed 5 bases from V and 5 bases from J; junction bases left unmatched: 9. CDR1 is MNHEY and CDR2 is SMNVEV in the germline V gene (reference sequence). In DNA, the CDR3 is TGTGCCAGCAGTCTCACAGGGGATCGCGACGAGCAGTACTTC. Protein sequence: CASSLTGDRDEQYF.

In regard to this clone: Since no conserved phenylalanine or tryptophan closes the CDR3, a read error is the likely cause. The DNA is omitted, as the CDR3 cannot be located on it reliably, and the CDR3 follows TCRdb's listing. The chain combines TRBV28 with TRBJ1-2. The CDR3 spans 8 amino acids, including both terminal residues. Germline loops: CDR1 MDHEN, CDR2 SYDVKM. This CDR3 reads CASSLSDV.

The J gene is TRBJ2-1, the V gene TRBV9, with 9 bases that match TRBD2. There are 17 residues in the CDR3. V lost 0 bases to trimming and J lost 2 bases; unmatched junction nucleotides: 6. Germline V gene lookup returns CDR1 SGDLS and CDR2 YYNGEE. CDR3 sequence (DNA): TGTGCCAGCAGCGTAGCTCCTAGCGGGACAGCCTACAATGAGCAGTTCTTC. Translated, it gives CASSVAPSGTAYNEQFF.

The CDR3 nucleotides read TGCGCCAGCAGTGAGTCGTGGATGACTGAAGCTTTCTTT. It yields the protein CASSESWMTEAFF. J is TRBJ1-1 and V is TRBV10-2; D unresolved. Trimming took 0 bases from V and 5 from J, leaving 7 bases between them. Germline V gene sequence: CDR1 WSHSY, CDR2 SAAADI. The CDR3 covers 13 residues.

This chain connects TRBV7-6 to TRBJ1-5; the D gene is possibly TRBD1 (6 bases). Germline V gene lookup returns CDR1 SGHVS and CDR2 FNYEAQ. V was pared by 2 bases and J by 3 bases, with 17 bases between. CDR3 size: 17 residues. CDR3 sequence (DNA): TGTGCCAGCAGCTTAAGGAGAGGGGGGGAGGTCAATCAGCCCCAGCATTTT. This codes for CASSLRRGGEVNQPQHF.

This chain joins TRBV5-1 and TRBJ1-1; possible D gene TRBD1, 5 bases. CDR3 size: 15 residues. V lost 7 bases and J lost 4, with 20 bases in between. The germline V gene has CDR1 SGHRS and CDR2 YFSETQ. In DNA, the CDR3 is TGCGCCAGCCGCCCGAGGGCAGGGTTGGTCACTGAAGCTTTCTTT. The encoded protein is CASRPRAGLVTEAFF.

This clone was recorded once. This chain uses TRBV6-5 with TRBJ1-4; D is ambiguous. V lost 2 bases and J 7 bases, leaving 8 bases between the germline ends. The CDR3 runs 13 residues. Germline V CDR1 and CDR2: MNHEY, SVGAGI. The CDR3 DNA is TGTGCCAGCAGTTACACAGATCGTGAAAAACTGTTTTTT. Protein sequence: CASSYTDREKLFF.